A selection of T cell receptor beta chains follows, all from one sample in a study of T cell responses to AZD1222 COVID-19 vaccine. The assay was immunoSEQ multiplex PCR, and TCRdb's table has in-frame clones only and misses some. This sample carries approximately 140,000 clones, 92% of them seen once, and the ten largest clones take 3.3%. The specimen was peripheral blood, collected 28 days after the second AZD1222 dose. The receptors derive from an adult who received the AZD1222 COVID-19 vaccine. Each CDR3 is given with its conserved first and last residue. The D gene is left open where the match is weak.

CDR3aa	CDR3nt	d_gene	v_gene	j_gene
CATSTSRDPYEQYF	TGTGCCACCAGTACATCCCGGGATCCCTACGAGCAGTACTTC	.	TRBV24-1	TRBJ2-7
CASSLVVFQGEAFF	TGTGCCAGCAGCCTTGTGGTATTTCAGGGTGAAGCTTTCTTT	.	TRBV2	TRBJ1-1
CATIGDGNTEAFF	TGTGCCACCATTGGCGATGGGAACACTGAAGCTTTCTTT	.	TRBV24-1	TRBJ1-1
CASSFLPGSSYNSPLHF	TGTGCCAGCAGTTTCCTTCCAGGGAGCTCCTATAATTCACCCCTCCACTTT	.	TRBV28	TRBJ1-6
CASSGGGVSNTEAFF	TGTGCCAGTAGTGGCGGTGGGGTTTCGAACACTGAAGCTTTCTTT	.	TRBV19	TRBJ1-1
CASDRDRGSGGEKLFF	TGTGCCAGCGACCGGGACAGGGGATCTGGGGGTGAAAAACTGTTTTTT	TRBD1	TRBV28	TRBJ1-4
CATSRVASGYYNEQFF	TGTGCCACCAGCAGAGTGGCTAGCGGGTATTACAATGAGCAGTTCTTC	TRBD2	TRBV15	TRBJ2-1
CASSDRLGGNEQFF	TGCGCCAGCAGTGACCGACTAGGGGGGAATGAGCAGTTCTTC	.	TRBV10-1	TRBJ2-1
CASSQEPAGGLAKNIQYF	TGCGCCAGCAGCCAAGAACCAGCGGGAGGACTAGCCAAAAACATTCAGTACTTC	TRBD2	TRBV4-1	TRBJ2-4
CASSVDGAPRRNEQFF	TGTGCCAGCAGCGTAGACGGCGCCCCCCGGAGGAATGAGCAGTTCTTC	.	TRBV9	TRBJ2-1
CASSPSPSTDTQYF	TGCGCCAGCAGCCCGTCCCCCAGCACAGATACGCAGTATTTT	.	TRBV5-1	TRBJ2-3
CASSKPGDTGELFF	TGTGCCAGCAGCAAACCAGGGGACACCGGGGAGCTGTTTTTT	.	TRBV21-1	TRBJ2-2
CASSLNMAGSYGYTF	TGTGCCAGCAGCTTAAATATGGCAGGGTCCTATGGCTACACCTTC	.	TRBV7-2	TRBJ1-2